This T cell receptor beta chain was identified in a study of blood T cell repertoires in COVID-19. Whole-study context: Samples representing acute and convalescent COVID-19 were sourced from the United States, Italy and Spain. The cDNA or gDNA used as material had been derived from T cells, B-cell-depleted T cells, or PBMCs.

Produced via immunoSEQ multiplex PCR; TCRdb's table is partial and in-frame only. The table records about 180,000 clones, approximately 90% of them present only once. With 4 bases removed from V and 0 bases from J, the gap between germline ends came to 10 bases. The CDR3 has 16 residues. Germline V gene lookup returns CDR1 LNHDA and CDR2 SQIVND (reference sequence). This clone was found a few times. J is TRBJ1-6 and V is TRBV19; weak D call: TRBD1 (5 bases). This receptor was obtained from a man aged 18 to 29 who had recovered from COVID-19. Specimen: peripheral blood. The CDR3 protein is CASSTDSGSYNSPLHF. The CDR3 nucleotides read TGTGCCAGTAGTACCGACAGTGGCTCCTATAATTCACCCCTCCACTTT.